This entry concerns a single T cell receptor beta chain. Its antigen is still unknown. The CDR3 totals 12 residues. Trimming removed 0 bases from V and 5 bases from J, with 8 bases in between. Looked up from germline, CDR1 is GTSNPN and CDR2 is SVGIG (reference sequence). Each of the sorted populations had a purity greater than 98%. This record comes from a study of beta chain features in type 1 diabetes. The study's findings and limits: The study found that naive, central memory and Treg TCRB repertoires appeared more similar in patients than in healthy donors. Shorter TCRB CDR3s, moderately but significantly so, marked every one of the four CD4+ subsets in Type 1 diabetes patients.

The sequenced template was cDNA made from the entire isolated RNA. The repertoire was sequenced with immunoSEQ multiplex PCR; TCRdb's copy has only in-frame clones and lacks some. This sample has roughly 260,000 clones, with around 21% found just once. This sequence joins TRBV30 and TRBJ2-7; D ambiguous. Sequenced input: naive CD4+ T cells from blood. This receptor was obtained from a middle-aged woman with type 1 diabetes. The CDR3, as DNA: TGTGCCTGGAGTGTAACCAGGAACGAGCAGTACTTC. This codes for CAWSVTRNEQYF.